This entry lists 15 T cell receptor beta chains sequenced from one sample in a study of spatial heterogeneity in lung cancer. The sample's time point: sample taken at primary tumor resection. Unsorted samples of tumor, nontumor lung or frozen PBMC had their whole RNA sequenced. TCRdb processed the 5' RACE reads anew with MiXCR; each CDR3 protein has one entry. Here the sample spans 1,600 or so distinct CDR3 sequences, roughly a sixth being singletons. The sequencing here drew on PBMCs, taken at surgery. The receptors here all came from a male donor with early-stage non-small cell lung cancer.

This clonotype was counted ten times or more. This sequence joins TRBV9 and TRBJ2-1, with D perhaps matching TRBD1 (6 bases). The V and J ends lost 3 bases and 4 bases respectively, with 17 bases between them. This CDR3 is 16 amino acids long. Germline values: CDR1 SGDLS, CDR2 YYNGEE. Written as DNA, the CDR3 is TGTGCCAGCAGCGCCCCAGGGGCGCAGGGGTACAATGAGCAGTTCTTC. As protein: CASSAPGAQGYNEQFF. Combining the CDR3 with reference TRBV9 and TRBJ2-1 gives the whole variable domain DSGVTQTPKHLITATGQRVTLRCSPRSGDLSVYWYQQSLDQGLQFLIQYYNGEERAKGNILERFSAQQFPDLHSELNLSSLELGDSALYFCASSAPGAQGYNEQFFGPGTRLTVL.

This clonotype was recorded at least ten times. The chain is built from TRBV12-3 or TRBV12-4 and TRBJ1-5; D is perhaps TRBD1 (6 bases). The CDR3 totals 14 residues. V was pared by 2 bases and J by 1 base, with 6 bases between. The CDR3 protein is CASSLQGSNQPQHF. The CDR3 bases are TGTGCCAGCAGTTTACAGGGGAGCAATCAGCCCCAGCATTTT.

A few counts support this clonotype. This sequence joins TRBV10-3 and TRBJ1-1; D unresolved. CDR1 is ENHRY, CDR2 SYGVKD, per germline. Trimming took off 10 bases at V and 1 base at J, with 10 bases between the two ends. This CDR3 has 12 amino acids. CDR3 in DNA: TGTGCCACGGGCGGTGGGAACACTGAAGCTTTCTTT. Translated, it gives CATGGGNTEAFF.

The CDR3 is CASSPLLGQGASLGANVLTF. The CDR3 DNA reads as TGTGCCAGCAGCCCGCTCCTCGGACAGGGAGCGTCTCTTGGGGCCAACGTCCTGACTTTC. This rearrangement joins TRBV5-5 to TRBJ2-6, with 8 bases matching TRBD1. The CDR3 has 20 residues. Germline-derived CDR1 and CDR2 are SGHKS and YYEKEE (reference sequence). V was clipped by 4 bases and J by 3 bases; unmatched bases: 18.

Judged by abundance, this clonotype is hyperexpanded. The chain is built from TRBV20-1 and TRBJ2-1, with 14 bases fitting TRBD2. V was clipped by 7 bases and J by 6 bases; unmatched bases: 5. CDR1 and CDR2 (germline): DFQATT, SNEGSKA (reference sequence). This CDR3 spans 14 amino acids. Here the CDR3 reads CSGQGLAGGNEQFF. The CDR3 region has the DNA TGCAGTGGACAAGGACTAGCGGGAGGCAATGAGCAGTTCTTC.

The chain is built from TRBV6-2 or TRBV6-3 and TRBJ2-6; TRBD1 is a possible D gene (5 bases). The CDR3 totals 15 residues. Germline CDR1 reads MNHEY; CDR2 reads SVGEGT. V lost 2 bases, J lost 0 bases, and 5 bases lay in between. For the CDR3, the DNA is TGTGCCAGCAGTTACGACAGCTCTGGGGCCAACGTCCTGACTTTC. Protein product: CASSYDSSGANVLTF.

This clonotype qualifies as medium-sized. The rearrangement joins TRBV4-3 to TRBJ2-3, with 10 bases matching TRBD2. With V trimmed by 4 bases and J by 5 bases, 9 bases remained unmatched. CDR1 LGHNA and CDR2 YSLEER come from the germline V gene. This CDR3 is 16 amino acids long. The CDR3 spells CASSPQEEREGDTQYF. For the CDR3, the DNA is TGCGCCAGCAGCCCCCAGGAGGAGCGGGAGGGAGATACGCAGTATTTT.

By its share, this clonotype is medium-sized. This sequence joins TRBV20-1 and TRBJ2-1, with D possibly matching TRBD2 (6 bases). The CDR3 runs 14 residues. Germline V CDR1 and CDR2: DFQATT, SNEGSKA (reference sequence). With 6 bases removed from V and 4 bases from J, the gap between germline ends came to 16 bases. The CDR3 loop is CSAGGRDAYNEQFF. The DNA of the CDR3 is TGCAGTGCGGGGGGTAGGGATGCTTACAATGAGCAGTTCTTC.

The chain has TRBV6-5 and TRBJ1-1; D remains unclear. The germline V gene has CDR1 MNHEY and CDR2 SVGAGI. This CDR3 comprises 12 residues. V was clipped by 8 bases and J by 1 base, with 8 bases between them. CDR3 region: CASGKGNTEAFF. The CDR3 DNA sequence: TGTGCCAGCGGGAAGGGGAACACTGAAGCTTTCTTT.

The chain recombines TRBV5-4 with TRBJ2-5, with 7 bases lining up with TRBD2. The CDR3 runs to 13 residues. J was trimmed by 1 base and V by 4 bases; bases with no gene match: 1. Germline loops: CDR1 SGHNT, CDR2 YYREEE (reference sequence). The CDR3 is CASSLAAQETQYF. The DNA of the CDR3 is TGTGCCAGCAGCCTAGCGGCCCAAGAGACCCAGTACTTC. The entire variable domain, with the rest obtained from reference TRBV5-4 and TRBJ2-5, is as follows: ETGVTQSPTHLIKTRGQQVTLRCSSQSGHNTVSWYQQALGQGPQFIFQYYREEENGRGNFPPRFSGLQFPNYSSELNVNALELDDSALYLCASSLAAQETQYFGPGTRLLVL.

This clonotype was counted a few times. The chain recombines TRBV7-9 with TRBJ2-1, with TRBD1 as a possible D gene (5 bases). This CDR3 has 12 residues. V shed 6 bases and J shed 8 bases, with 11 bases lying between them. The germline gives CDR1 SEHNR, CDR2 FQNEAQ (reference sequence). In nucleotides, the CDR3 is TGTGCCAGCAGTGACAGTCTTTATGAGCAGTTCTTC. Amino acids: CASSDSLYEQFF.

The chain combines TRBV6-6 with TRBJ2-7, with D tentatively TRBD1 or TRBD2 (6 bases each). Germline CDR1 MNHNY, CDR2 SVGAGI (reference sequence). The V end was cut by 0 bases, the J end by 0 bases, with 15 bases between. The CDR3 spans 17 residues. CDR3: CASSYSSQEGDSYEQYF. In DNA form, the CDR3 reads TGTGCCAGCAGTTACTCGAGCCAGGAGGGGGACTCCTACGAGCAGTACTTC.

In its sample, this clonotype was seen many times. This chain uses TRBV7-2 with TRBJ2-5, with D perhaps TRBD1 or TRBD2 (5 bases each). The CDR3 runs 14 residues. Germline CDR1 and CDR2: SGHTA and FQGNSA. V lost 5 bases and J 1 base, leaving 11 bases between the germline ends. CDR3 nucleotides: TGTGCCAGCAGCCCGAGGGGCAGCCAAGAGACCCAGTACTTC. Translated: CASSPRGSQETQYF.

In this sample, this clonotype is medium-sized (0.01 to 0.1%). The chain joins TRBV6-1 to TRBJ2-7; 7 bases are a match to TRBD2. Trimming removed 7 bases from V and 3 bases from J; junction bases left unmatched: 6. Germline V lookup: CDR1 MNHNS, CDR2 SASEGT. The CDR3 is made up of 13 amino acids. This CDR3 reads CASMGGLRYEQYF. The DNA for the CDR3 is TGTGCCAGCATGGGGGGACTACGCTACGAGCAGTACTTC.

The chain couples TRBV7-2 to TRBJ2-7, with TRBD1 matching over 9 bases. The CDR3 is 20 residues long. Trimming removed 1 base from V and 1 base from J; junction bases left unmatched: 17. Germline values: CDR1 SGHTA, CDR2 FQGNSA. Written as DNA, the CDR3 is TGTGCCAGCAGCTTAGGCCACAGGGGGCGGCAAGTTTCGGCATCCTACGAGCAGTACTTC. It yields the protein CASSLGHRGRQVSASYEQYF.